What follows describes a single TCR beta chain. The record originates from a study of T cell responses to AZD1222 COVID-19 vaccine. The protocol was immunoSEQ multiplex PCR, while the TCRdb copy is restricted to in-frame clones and leaves out a portion. Of tens of thousands of clones listed, about 88% were seen once; the top ten hold 4% to 5%. The TCR was taken from an adult who received the MenACWY meningococcal vaccine as a control. Sequencing was performed on peripheral blood, taken 28 days after the second dose of the MenACWY control vaccine.

CDR3 region: CASSPRGGDTGELFF. CDR3 DNA: TGTGCCAGCTCACCACGGGGGGGCGACACCGGGGAGCTGTTTTTT. The chain employs TRBV18 and TRBJ2-2, with TRBD2 as a possible D gene (7 bases). The CDR3 is made up of 15 amino acids. The V and J ends lost 1 base and 3 bases respectively, with 9 bases between them. Germline V gene sequence: CDR1 KGHSH, CDR2 LQKENI.